These 31 T cell receptor beta chains were all obtained from the same sample, sequenced in a study of blood T cell repertoires in COVID-19. The method was immunoSEQ multiplex PCR; TCRdb's version includes in-frame clones alone and lacks a portion of them. The sample consists of 85,000 to 100,000 clones, 75% to 85% of them appearing once. Sample: peripheral blood. The receptors derive from a woman of 80 years or more with active or convalescent COVID-19.

The chain joins TRBV7-2 to TRBJ2-3; 14 bases are a match to TRBD2. Germline assignment: CDR1 SGHTA and CDR2 FQGNSA. The V and J ends lost 1 base and 6 bases, in that order; junction bases with no gene match: 3. The CDR3 sequence is 16 residues long. CDR3 bases: TGTGCCAGCAGCTTAGGACTAGCGGGAGGGCAGGATACGCAGTATTTT. Translation gives CASSLGLAGGQDTQYF.

This rearrangement joins TRBV7-9 to TRBJ2-7, with TRBD1 as a possible D gene (5 bases). The germline V gene encodes CDR1 SEHNR and CDR2 FQNEAQ (reference sequence). The CDR3 has 13 residues. V shed 2 bases and J shed 2 bases, with 7 bases lying between them. CDR3 protein: CASSLQGPYEQYF. The CDR3 DNA reads TGTGCCAGCAGCTTACAGGGTCCCTACGAGCAGTACTTC. The whole variable domain, remainder taken from reference TRBV7-9 and TRBJ2-7, is DTGVSQNPRHKITKRGQNVTFRCDPISEHNRLYWYRQTLGQGPEFLTYFQNEAQLEKSRLLSDRFSAERPKGSFSTLEIQRTEQGDSAMYLCASSLQGPYEQYFGPGTRLTVT.

The chain employs TRBV5-1 and TRBJ2-5, with 14 bases identical to TRBD2. The CDR3 is made up of 17 amino acids. The trim removed 8 bases at V and 5 bases at J, leaving 14 bases unmatched. Germline assignment: CDR1 SGHRS and CDR2 YFSETQ. CDR3 sequence (DNA): TGCGCCAGTCGAATTGGGGGACTAGCGGGAGCGGGGGAGACCCAGTACTTC. It yields the protein CASRIGGLAGAGETQYF. Together with reference TRBV5-1 and TRBJ2-5, the CDR3 gives the full variable domain: KAGVTQTPRYLIKTRGQQVTLSCSPISGHRSVSWYQQTPGQGLQFLFEYFSETQRNKGNFPGRFSGRQFSNSRSEMNVSTLELGDSALYLCASRIGGLAGAGETQYFGPGTRLLVL.

The chain has TRBV5-1 and TRBJ2-7; D possibly corresponds to TRBD2 (6 bases). Germline V gene sequence: CDR1 SGHRS, CDR2 YFSETQ. Trimming stripped 7 bases from V and 3 bases from J, with 23 bases between. The length of the CDR3 is 16 residues. The CDR3 reads CASGSGLGTGVYEQYF. DNA of the CDR3: TGCGCCAGCGGCTCGGGGTTAGGAACGGGAGTCTACGAGCAGTACTTC. Full variable domain (missing parts from reference TRBV5-1 and TRBJ2-7): KAGVTQTPRYLIKTRGQQVTLSCSPISGHRSVSWYQQTPGQGLQFLFEYFSETQRNKGNFPGRFSGRQFSNSRSEMNVSTLELGDSALYLCASGSGLGTGVYEQYFGPGTRLTVT.

The chain couples TRBV9 to TRBJ2-7, with D possibly matching TRBD2 (5 bases). V dropped 4 bases and J dropped 1 base, with 12 bases sitting between them. Germline V gene lookup returns CDR1 SGDLS and CDR2 YYNGEE. The CDR3 length is 14 residues. CDR3 in amino acids: CASSPGKGSYEQYF. CDR3 coding DNA: TGTGCCAGCAGCCCGGGGAAAGGGTCCTACGAGCAGTACTTC.

J is TRBJ1-6 and V is TRBV10-3; 7 bases are shared with TRBD1. J lost 6 bases, V lost 4 bases, and 3 bases had no gene match. The germline V gene has CDR1 ENHRY and CDR2 SYGVKD. The CDR3 contains 14 residues. CDR3 DNA sequence: TGTGCCATCAGTGGACAGGGTGGTAATTCACCCCTCCACTTT. Translation: CAISGQGGNSPLHF.

This chain links TRBV7-2 with TRBJ1-1; D unclear. The V gene's germline CDR1 is SGHTA and CDR2 FQGNSA. The length of the CDR3 is 11 residues. Trimming took 7 bases from V and 9 from J, leaving 12 bases between them. CDR3 sequence reads: CASTTAGKAFF. CDR3 DNA sequence: TGTGCCAGCACCACGGCAGGTAAAGCTTTCTTT.

The chain employs TRBV4-2 and TRBJ1-5, with D perhaps matching TRBD1 (5 bases). The CDR3 covers 15 residues. In germline, CDR1 is LGHNA, CDR2 YNFKEQ. The V end was cut by 0 bases, the J end by 6 bases, with 12 bases between. The CDR3 loop reads CASSQDWAGSQPQHF. The CDR3 nucleotides read TGTGCCAGCAGCCAAGATTGGGCAGGGTCTCAGCCCCAGCATTTT.

V gene TRBV20-1 combines with J gene TRBJ1-2; 7 nucleotides line up with TRBD1. The CDR3 spans 15 residues. CDR1 and CDR2 from the germline V gene are DFQATT and SNEGSKA (reference sequence). V dropped 5 bases and J dropped 4; count of bases not matched to a gene: 13. CDR3 residues: CSAGGGTVARYGYTF. The CDR3 coding sequence is TGCAGTGCTGGTGGGGGGACAGTGGCACGCTATGGCTACACCTTC.

The gene calls are TRBV6-1 and TRBJ2-3; 8 nucleotides line up with TRBD1. The V gene's germline CDR1 is MNHNS and CDR2 SASEGT. The length of the CDR3 is 16 residues. V shed 3 bases, J shed 1 base, and the junction held 6 bases outside the gene matches. The CDR3, as DNA: TGTGCCAGCAGTGACTACAGGGGGACGGGCACAGATACGCAGTATTTT. Amino acids: CASSDYRGTGTDTQYF.

CDR3 loop: CASSSLAYQNEQFF. The DNA for the CDR3 is TGTGCCAGTAGTTCCCTAGCGTATCAAAATGAGCAGTTCTTC. The chain combines TRBV19 with TRBJ2-1; D perhaps matches TRBD2 (6 bases). The ends were cut back, 5 bases at V and 7 bases at J, with 15 bases in the middle. The CDR3 sequence is 14 residues long. Germline V gene data show CDR1 as LNHDA and CDR2 as SQIVND (reference sequence).

This clone appeared a single time. The CDR3 DNA is TGTGCCAGCAGCCAGAACCCAGGGTTACGAGGAAACACCATATATTTT. The encoded protein is CASSQNPGLRGNTIYF. The rearrangement uses TRBV4-2 and TRBJ1-3, with D possibly TRBD1 on 5 matching bases. The CDR3 sequence is 16 residues long. Trimming cost V 3 bases and J 4 bases, with 16 bases left between them. Germline CDR1 is LGHNA and CDR2 is YNFKEQ.

CDR3 amino acids: CASSPQQINSGNTIYF. CDR3 DNA sequence: TGTGCCAGCTCACCACAACAGATAAACTCTGGAAACACCATATATTTT. The chain combines TRBV18 with TRBJ1-3; D gene ambiguous. Germline-derived CDR1 and CDR2 are KGHSH and LQKENI. This CDR3 is 16 amino acids long. With 1 base removed from V and 0 bases from J, the gap between germline ends came to 10 bases. The entire variable domain, with the rest obtained from reference TRBV18 and TRBJ1-3, is as follows: NAGVMQNPRHLVRRRGQEARLRCSPMKGHSHVYWYRQLPEEGLKFMVYLQKENIIDESGMPKERFSAEFPKEGPSILRIQQVVRGDSAAYFCASSPQQINSGNTIYFGEGSWLTVV.

V is TRBV19 and J is TRBJ2-7; tentative D call: TRBD1 (6 bases). Deletions cut 3 bases from V and 1 base from J, with 13 bases between. Looked up from germline, CDR1 is LNHDA and CDR2 is SQIVND (reference sequence). The length of the CDR3 is 15 residues. The CDR3 nucleotides read TGTGCCAGTAGTATTGGGGCCGGGACATCCTACGAGCAGTACTTC. Amino acid sequence: CASSIGAGTSYEQYF.

The rearrangement uses TRBV5-1 and TRBJ2-2; 8 bases line up with TRBD2. Germline V CDR1 and CDR2: SGHRS, YFSETQ. This CDR3 contains 16 residues. With 4 bases clipped from V and 0 bases from J, the junction kept 5 bases outside the gene matches. Here the CDR3 reads CASSRGLAANTGELFF. CDR3 sequence (DNA): TGCGCCAGCAGCCGCGGACTAGCAGCGAACACCGGGGAGCTGTTTTTT. The whole variable domain, filled in from reference TRBV5-1 and TRBJ2-2, reads KAGVTQTPRYLIKTRGQQVTLSCSPISGHRSVSWYQQTPGQGLQFLFEYFSETQRNKGNFPGRFSGRQFSNSRSEMNVSTLELGDSALYLCASSRGLAANTGELFFGEGSRLTVL.

This chain uses TRBV23-1 with TRBJ2-5, with 7 bases identical to TRBD1. TRBV23-1 is marked as an open reading frame, function uncertain. The CDR3 extends over 15 amino acids. The trim removed 6 bases at V and 2 bases at J, leaving 9 bases unmatched. CDR3 coding DNA: TGCGCCAGCAGGCCACACCGGGACAGACAAGAGACCCAGTACTTC. It encodes CASRPHRDRQETQYF.

Here the CDR3 reads CASSLVPPLAGVGYEQYF. The DNA of the CDR3 is TGTGCCAGCAGCTTAGTCCCCCCTCTAGCGGGAGTTGGTTACGAGCAGTACTTC. This rearrangement joins TRBV7-2 to TRBJ2-7; 10 bases match TRBD2. The trim removed 1 base at V and 4 bases at J, leaving 13 bases unmatched. CDR1 SGHTA and CDR2 FQGNSA come from the germline V gene. The CDR3 totals 18 residues.

The chain joins TRBV7-2 to TRBJ2-1, with D possibly being TRBD2 (6 bases). The germline CDR1 and CDR2 sequences are SGHTA and FQGNSA. V lost 5 bases and J 4 bases, leaving 9 bases between the germline ends. The CDR3 consists of 13 residues. The DNA of the CDR3 is TGTGCCAGCAGCCGGACTAATTACAATGAGCAGTTCTTC. Translating gives CASSRTNYNEQFF.

This sequence joins TRBV5-8 and TRBJ1-1; D not resolved. With 2 bases removed from V and 3 bases from J, the gap between germline ends came to 8 bases. CDR1 SGHTS and CDR2 YDEGEE come from the germline V gene. The CDR3 runs to 13 residues. CDR3 residues: CASSFRRDTEAFF. CDR3 bases: TGTGCCAGCAGCTTTAGACGGGACACTGAAGCTTTCTTT.

The V call is TRBV7-2, the J call TRBJ2-7, with D perhaps matching TRBD2 (6 bases). The CDR3 covers 13 residues. Per germline, CDR1 SGHTA and CDR2 FQGNSA. Trimming removed 5 bases at V and 7 bases at J, with 15 bases between. The CDR3 nucleotides are TGTGCCAGCAGCGGCGGGACCCTAGGGGAGCAGTACTTC. Residues: CASSGGTLGEQYF. Drawing the rest from reference TRBV7-2 and TRBJ2-7, the complete variable domain is GAGVSQSPSNKVTEKGKDVELRCDPISGHTALYWYRQSLGQGLEFLIYFQGNSAPDKSGLPSDRFSAERTGGSVSTLTIQRTQQEDSAVYLCASSGGTLGEQYFGPGTRLTVT.

The chain employs TRBV12-5 and TRBJ2-1; 8 bases line up with TRBD1. Per germline, CDR1 LGHNT and CDR2 FRNRAP. V shed 7 bases and J 8 bases; nucleotides not matched to a gene: 10. The CDR3 has 14 residues. CDR3 loop: CASALDRVSDEQFF. DNA for the CDR3: TGTGCTAGTGCCCTGGACAGGGTGAGCGATGAGCAGTTCTTC. Based on the CDR3 plus reference TRBV12-5 and TRBJ2-1, the full variable domain is DARVTQTPRHKVTEMGQEVTMRCQPILGHNTVFWYRQTMMQGLELLAYFRNRAPLDDSGMPKDRFSAEMPDATLATLKIQPSEPRDSAVYFCASALDRVSDEQFFGPGTRLTVL.

The chain is built from TRBV15 and TRBJ1-4; a weak D match, TRBD1 (6 bases). Germline CDR1 and CDR2: LNHNV and YYDKDF (reference sequence). Trimming pared 8 bases from V and 8 bases from J, leaving 18 bases between. This CDR3 is built from 14 residues. This CDR3 is CATERRGMGEKLFF. DNA of the CDR3: TGTGCCACCGAGCGCAGGGGCATGGGAGAAAAACTGTTTTTT.

A remark on this clone: The junction and the germline gene differ at one end; a read error may be behind it. V is TRBV5-1 and J is TRBJ2-7, with 11 nucleotides matching TRBD2. The CDR3 sequence is 16 residues long. Germline CDR1 is SGHRS and CDR2 is YFSETQ. In DNA, the CDR3 is TGTGCCAGCAGCTTGGTGGGGACTAGCGGATACTACGAGCAGTACTTC. Protein product: CASSLVGTSGYYEQYF. The full variable domain, rest sourced from reference TRBV5-1 and TRBJ2-7, is KAGVTQTPRYLIKTRGQQVTLSCSPISGHRSVSWYQQTPGQGLQFLFEYFSETQRNKGNFPGRFSGRQFSNSRSEMNVSTLELGDSALYLCASSLVGTSGYYEQYFGPGTRLTVT.

This chain joins TRBV9 and TRBJ1-5; D might be TRBD1 (6 bases). CDR3 size: 15 residues. Germline CDR1 reads SGDLS; CDR2 reads YYNGEE. V shed 4 bases and J shed 4 bases, with 15 bases lying between them. CDR3 protein: CASSPDGQMNQPQHF. The CDR3 coding sequence is TGTGCCAGCAGCCCTGACGGACAGATGAATCAGCCCCAGCATTTT.

This clone was observed a few times. The rearrangement links TRBV5-4 to TRBJ2-5; a weak D match, TRBD2 (7 bases). The germline V gene encodes CDR1 SGHNT and CDR2 YYREEE (reference sequence). CDR3 length: 15 residues. Trimming shortened V by 3 bases and J by 3 bases, and 15 bases separated the two germline ends. The CDR3 region has the DNA TGTGCCAGCAGCTCGGGCCAGGGGAGGGAAGAGACCCAGTACTTC. It is translated as CASSSGQGREETQYF.

Only a few counts were recorded for this clone. The chain recombines TRBV12-5 with TRBJ1-1, with TRBD1 matching over 8 bases. Per germline, CDR1 LGHNT and CDR2 FRNRAP. The CDR3 length is 16 residues. V lost 2 bases to trimming and J lost 3 bases; unmatched junction nucleotides: 8. The DNA for the CDR3 is TGTGCTAGTGGTTTGCCCAGGGGGCCAATCGACACTGAAGCTTTCTTT. As protein: CASGLPRGPIDTEAFF. Full variable domain (missing parts from reference TRBV12-5 and TRBJ1-1): DARVTQTPRHKVTEMGQEVTMRCQPILGHNTVFWYRQTMMQGLELLAYFRNRAPLDDSGMPKDRFSAEMPDATLATLKIQPSEPRDSAVYFCASGLPRGPIDTEAFFGQGTRLTVV.

The chain's CDR3 is CASSLGGTGQEKLFF. The CDR3 nucleotides read TGTGCCAGCAGTTTAGGGGGGACAGGGCAGGAAAAACTGTTTTTT. The V gene is TRBV28, the J gene TRBJ1-4; 9 nucleotides match TRBD1. This CDR3 is built from 15 residues. V was pared by 2 bases and J by 8 bases, with 6 bases of the junction left unmatched. Per germline, CDR1 MDHEN and CDR2 SYDVKM.

The V call is TRBV9, the J call TRBJ2-3; 9 bases line up with TRBD2. Germline assignment: CDR1 SGDLS and CDR2 YYNGEE. CDR3 length: 20 residues. V lost 0 bases, J lost 4 bases, and 18 bases stayed unmatched. CDR3 coding DNA: TGTGCCAGCAGCGTAGCTTCCACCTTTAGCGGGAGTGGGGGCCCAGATACGCAGTATTTT. This sequence encodes CASSVASTFSGSGGPDTQYF.

This clone has just a few counts. This chain uses TRBV11-2 with TRBJ1-1; 8 bases fit TRBD1. Germline CDR1 reads SGHAT; CDR2 reads FQNNGV. Germline trimming cut 1 base from V and 7 bases from J; bases unmatched to any gene: 8. The length of the CDR3 is 15 residues. CDR3 region: CASSLGGTGDFEAFF. CDR3 DNA: TGTGCCAGCAGCTTAGGTGGGACAGGAGACTTTGAAGCTTTCTTT.

The gene calls are TRBV2 and TRBJ2-7; D perhaps matches TRBD1 (6 bases). The CDR3 runs 13 residues. The germline V and J ends were trimmed by 2 bases and 12 bases, with 17 bases remaining between them. In germline, CDR1 is SNHLY, CDR2 FYNNEI. The CDR3 spells CASSETGRLSWYF. DNA of the CDR3: TGTGCCAGCAGTGAAACAGGGCGCCTCAGTTGGTACTTC.

In its sample, this clone is medium-sized. The V call is TRBV29-1, the J call TRBJ2-7, with a possible D match to TRBD1 (5 bases). From germline, CDR1 is SQVTM and CDR2 ANQGSEA. The CDR3 is made up of 11 amino acids. Trimming took off 7 bases at V and 6 bases at J, with 13 bases between the two ends. As DNA, the CDR3 is TGCAGCGGTTCTAGGGGCAGCGAGCAGTACTTC. Protein sequence: CSGSRGSEQYF.